This T cell receptor beta chain was identified during a study of blood T cell repertoires in COVID-19. Per the original methods: Reference gene primer amplification gave estimated nucleated cell counts. This table comes from immunoSEQ multiplex PCR, and its TCRdb copy is limited to in-frame clones, with some not included. The DNA was the basis for D and trimming; V, J and clone size are from that table. The sample includes about 410,000 clones, around nine tenths of them seen just once. Deletions cut 7 bases from V and 7 bases from J, with 19 bases between. CDR1 MDHEN and CDR2 SYDVKM come from the germline V gene. This CDR3 region has 14 residues.

The sequenced sample was PBMCs or T cells enriched from blood (not recorded which). The receptor was isolated from a woman between 25 and 40 years old who had recovered from COVID-19. The chain employs TRBV28 and TRBJ1-1, with D possibly being TRBD1 (6 bases). This CDR3 reads CASTHRVVAYEAFF. The DNA for the CDR3 is TGTGCCAGCACTCACAGGGTAGTCGCCTATGAAGCTTTCTTT.